This T cell receptor (beta chain) was captured in a study of response to subunit inactivated influenza vaccine. Study observations and caveats: After each seasonal influenza vaccination, few new T cells are recruited, the authors suggested.

Looked up from germline, CDR1 is SGHAT and CDR2 is FQNNGV. J was trimmed by 8 bases and V by 5 bases; bases with no gene match: 10. The CDR3 sequence is 15 residues long. TCRdb re-analysed the RT-PCR reads in MiXCR, keeping a single row per CDR3 protein. The sample gives 500,000 or so distinct CDR3 sequences, 15% to 20% of which show up once; approximately 3% is in the top ten. This clonotype was picked up many times. What it recognizes is unknown. The origin of this receptor is a man aged 50-75 years who received an inactivated influenza vaccine. Sequencing used CD4+ T cells sorted from PBMCs, obtained about 23 months after vaccination. The rearrangement joins TRBV11-2 to TRBJ1-4, with 8 bases lining up with TRBD1. Written as DNA, the CDR3 is TGTGCCAGCAGCACACGGACAGGGAGCGGCGAAAAACTGTTTTTT. Translation gives CASSTRTGSGEKLFF.